These 10 T cell receptor beta chains share one sample of origin, sequenced in a study of T-cell reconstitution after alpha-beta-depleted transplantation in children. For TCRbeta, the library was prepared with unique molecular identifiers. MiXCR, run by TCRdb on the PCR reads, gives a single entry per CDR3 protein. Of 200,000 or so distinct CDR3 sequences listed, approximately 6% are singletons. The sequencing here drew on PBMCs, taken before TCRalphabeta/CD19-depleted stem cell transplant. All receptors derive from a girl less than two years old with combined immunodeficiency, due to receive a stem cell transplant.

The CDR3 bases are TGTGCCAGCAGGAAAGTAGCCGGGGCAGATACGCAGTATTTT. Its protein is CASRKVAGADTQYF. The chain is built from TRBV2 and TRBJ2-3, with D possibly being TRBD2 (5 bases). In germline, CDR1 is SNHLY, CDR2 FYNNEI. Trimming removed 6 bases at V and 4 bases at J, with 14 bases between. The CDR3 length is 14 residues.

This clonotype was seen repeatedly, ten times or more. The chain uses TRBV5-1 and TRBJ2-3, with 9 bases identical to TRBD2. CDR3 size: 18 residues. CDR1 and CDR2 (germline): SGHRS, YFSETQ. V lost 0 bases to trimming and J lost 4 bases; unmatched junction nucleotides: 12. CDR3 region: CASSLGVSGSRFSDTQYF. The DNA of the CDR3 is TGCGCCAGCAGCTTGGGTGTTAGCGGGAGTCGGTTTTCAGATACGCAGTATTTT.

Many counts were recorded for this clonotype. The chain combines TRBV29-1 with TRBJ2-5; D is uncertain. This CDR3 is 11 amino acids long. Germline CDR1 reads SQVTM; CDR2 reads ANQGSEA. The ends were cut back, 7 bases at V and 3 bases at J, with 9 bases in the middle. CDR3 sequence: CSAWGEETQYF. The DNA of the CDR3 is TGCAGCGCGTGGGGTGAAGAGACCCAGTACTTC.

This clonotype was seen ten or more times. The chain combines TRBV5-1 with TRBJ1-1, with 10 nucleotides matching TRBD1. The CDR3 sequence is 15 residues long. The junction had 7 bases not matched to a gene; V was cut back by 4 bases and J by 4 bases. Germline loops: CDR1 SGHRS, CDR2 YFSETQ. In DNA, the CDR3 is TGCGCCAGCAGCCCTGACAGGGGGCGAAGCACTGAAGCTTTCTTT. Translation gives CASSPDRGRSTEAFF.

The table lists this clonotype with many counts. The V and J genes are TRBV6-5 and TRBJ2-2, with D unclear. CDR3 length: 15 amino acids. Germline CDR1 is MNHEY and CDR2 is SVGAGI. The ends were cut back, 0 bases at V and 4 bases at J, with 9 bases in the middle. CDR3 coding DNA: TGTGCCAGCAGTTACTCGACTGATACCACCGGGGAGCTGTTTTTT. Protein sequence: CASSYSTDTTGELFF.

This clonotype has a count of ten or more. V is TRBV7-8 and J is TRBJ1-5, with 9 bases lining up with TRBD1. CDR3 length: 15 residues. Trimming cost V 3 bases and J 6 bases; bases outside gene matches: 6. Germline V lookup: CDR1 SGHVS, CDR2 FQNEAQ. The CDR3 spells CASSFSQGARQPQHF. CDR3 DNA: TGTGCCAGCAGCTTTTCACAGGGGGCGCGTCAGCCCCAGCATTTT.

Regarding this clonotype: A much larger clone differs by one base, so this may be a read error. The chain combines TRBV4-3 with TRBJ2-4; D possibly corresponds to TRBD1 (5 bases). CDR1 and CDR2 (germline): LGHNA, YSLEER. The CDR3 covers 16 residues. The CDR3 nucleotides read TGCGCCAGCAGCCAAGATCCCAGGGCTTCCAAAAACACTCAGTACTTC. Its translation is CASSQDPRASKNTQYF.

The V and J genes are TRBV19 and TRBJ2-1; D uncertain. Trimming removed 3 bases at V and 4 bases at J, with 10 bases between. The germline gives CDR1 LNHDA, CDR2 SQIVND (reference sequence). The CDR3 length is 14 residues. The CDR3 loop is CASSMDGRYNEQFF. CDR3 sequence (DNA): TGTGCCAGTAGTATGGACGGCCGTTACAATGAGCAGTTCTTC. The whole variable domain, filled in from reference TRBV19 and TRBJ2-1, reads DGGITQSPKYLFRKEGQNVTLSCEQNLNHDAMYWYRQDPGQGLRLIYYSQIVNDFQKGDIAEGYSVSREKKESFPLTVTSAQKNPTAFYLCASSMDGRYNEQFFGPGTRLTVL.

This clonotype was observed many times. This chain uses TRBV3-1 with TRBJ2-1; 7 bases are shared with TRBD1. This CDR3 is 18 amino acids long. Germline CDR1 LGHDT, CDR2 YNNKEL (reference sequence). With V trimmed by 6 bases and J by 0 bases, 14 bases remained unmatched. The CDR3 bases are TGTGCCAGCAGTCGCTCTCCGGGACAGCTTAGCTCCTACAATGAGCAGTTCTTC. Translation: CASSRSPGQLSSYNEQFF.

The chain couples TRBV6-5 to TRBJ2-6, with TRBD1 matching 8 bases. Germline assignment: CDR1 MNHEY and CDR2 SVGAGI. With 2 bases clipped from V and 0 bases from J, the junction kept 3 bases outside the gene matches. The CDR3 extends over 17 amino acids. The CDR3 DNA reads as TGTGCCAGCAGTTACCCCAGGGGGCTCTCTGGGGCCAACGTCCTGACTTTC. Its protein is CASSYPRGLSGANVLTF.